The rows below give T cell receptor beta chains drawn from one sample of a study of blood T cell repertoires in COVID-19. TCRdb's copy holds only in-frame clones and misses some; the assay was immunoSEQ multiplex PCR. The sample records around 130,000 clones, roughly 80% being singletons. The sample was peripheral blood. Every receptor here comes from a woman aged 45-65 years with acute or convalescent COVID-19. Each CDR3 is given with its conserved first and last residue. D genes are given only for firm matches. Size values are once, few and many counts, or a class for expanded clones, and some rows have none.

j_call: TRBJ1-2; clone_size: -; v_call: TRBV3-1/TRBV3-2; d_call: TRBD1; cdr3_nt: TGTGCCAGCAGCCAAGCCCCTCCGGGACAGGGTAGTTCCTATGGCTACACCTTC; cdr3_aa: CASSQAPPGQGSSYGYTF
j_call: TRBJ1-1; clone_size: -; v_call: TRBV2; d_call: -; cdr3_nt: TGTGCCAGCAGTGAAACCAGTTCTTATGGCACTGAAGCTTTCTTT; cdr3_aa: CASSETSSYGTEAFF
j_call: TRBJ2-3; clone_size: -; v_call: TRBV10-1; d_call: TRBD1; cdr3_nt: TGCGCCAGCAGCGAGACAGGGGTTGGGACAGATACGCAGTATTTT; cdr3_aa: CASSETGVGTDTQYF
j_call: TRBJ2-3; clone_size: few; v_call: TRBV5-1; d_call: -; cdr3_nt: TGCGCCAGCAGCTCTACCCCGGGGTCTCTGGATACGCAGTATTTT; cdr3_aa: CASSSTPGSLDTQYF
j_call: TRBJ1-6; clone_size: -; v_call: TRBV5-1; d_call: TRBD1; cdr3_nt: TGCGCCAGCAGCTTTAAGACGACAGGGTCCGGGAATTCACCCCTCCACTTT; cdr3_aa: CASSFKTTGSGNSPLHF
j_call: TRBJ1-4; clone_size: -; v_call: TRBV4-1; d_call: TRBD1; cdr3_nt: TGCGCCAGCAGCCAAGTTTTCGACGGGACAGGGAATGAAAAACTGTTTTTT; cdr3_aa: CASSQVFDGTGNEKLFF
j_call: TRBJ2-1; clone_size: -; v_call: TRBV6-5; d_call: TRBD1; cdr3_nt: TGTGCCAGCAGTTACGAGCGACAGGGGGCTCGTGAGCAGTTCTTC; cdr3_aa: CASSYERQGAREQFF
j_call: TRBJ1-2; clone_size: -; v_call: TRBV9; d_call: -; cdr3_nt: TGTGCCAGCAGCGTAGAAGGGGCAGGAAGTGTCTATGGCTACACCTTC; cdr3_aa: CASSVEGAGSVYGYTF
j_call: TRBJ1-1; clone_size: -; v_call: TRBV27; d_call: -; cdr3_nt: TGTGCCAGCAGTCCATCCCCCGGGACACGGGAAGCTTTCTTT; cdr3_aa: CASSPSPGTREAFF
j_call: TRBJ1-1; clone_size: -; v_call: TRBV9; d_call: -; cdr3_nt: TGTGCCAGCAGCGTACAGGGTCGGTTTGGCACTGAAGCTTTCTTT; cdr3_aa: CASSVQGRFGTEAFF
j_call: TRBJ1-1; clone_size: -; v_call: TRBV7-2; d_call: -; cdr3_nt: TGTGCCAGCAGCATAAGGGGCTCGAGGACCTCAAACGACCAAGCTTTCTTT; cdr3_aa: CASSIRGSRTSNDQAFF
j_call: TRBJ2-6; clone_size: -; v_call: TRBV18; d_call: -; cdr3_nt: TGTGCCAGCTCACCGGTCCGGGACACCTTCTCTGGGGCCAACGTCCTGACTTTC; cdr3_aa: CASSPVRDTFSGANVLTF
j_call: TRBJ1-5; clone_size: -; v_call: TRBV19; d_call: -; cdr3_nt: TGTGCCAGTAGTATTTCGGGGGGCGGCAATCAGCCCCAGCATTTT; cdr3_aa: CASSISGGGNQPQHF
j_call: TRBJ1-1; clone_size: -; v_call: TRBV14; d_call: TRBD1; cdr3_nt: TGTGCCAGCAGCCAAGGACAGGGGATGAACACTGAAGCTTTCTTT; cdr3_aa: CASSQGQGMNTEAFF
j_call: TRBJ2-2; clone_size: -; v_call: TRBV2; d_call: -; cdr3_nt: TGTGCCAGCAGCCCCCTTCCTAGCACCGGGGAGCTGTTTTTT; cdr3_aa: CASSPLPSTGELFF
j_call: TRBJ1-1; clone_size: -; v_call: TRBV5-8; d_call: -; cdr3_nt: TGTGCCAGCAGCTTGGGTATAGGGGGGAACACTGAAGCTTTCTTT; cdr3_aa: CASSLGIGGNTEAFF
j_call: TRBJ2-7; clone_size: once; v_call: TRBV9; d_call: TRBD2; cdr3_nt: TGTGCCAGCAGCGAGACTAGCGGGGACGACGAGCAGTACTTC; cdr3_aa: CASSETSGDDEQYF
j_call: TRBJ2-3; clone_size: -; v_call: TRBV16; d_call: -; cdr3_nt: TGTGCCAGCAGCCACGACGCCGGCTTAGCGCCTTTCACAGATACGCAGTATTTT; cdr3_aa: CASSHDAGLAPFTDTQYF
j_call: TRBJ1-2; clone_size: -; v_call: TRBV18; d_call: TRBD1; cdr3_nt: TGTGCCAGCTCACCGGGACAGGGGTTCGGCTATGGCTACACCTTC; cdr3_aa: CASSPGQGFGYGYTF
j_call: TRBJ1-5; clone_size: once; v_call: TRBV6-5; d_call: -; cdr3_nt: TGTGCCAGCAGTTACAAACAGCTAATCAATCAGCCCCAGCATTTT; cdr3_aa: CASSYKQLINQPQHF
j_call: TRBJ1-3; clone_size: -; v_call: TRBV6-5; d_call: -; cdr3_nt: TGTGCCAGCAGTTACTCGTACCAGTTCTCTGGAAACACCATATATTTT; cdr3_aa: CASSYSYQFSGNTIYF
j_call: TRBJ1-2; clone_size: -; v_call: TRBV10-3; d_call: TRBD1; cdr3_nt: TGTGCCATCACCGCCAATTCCGGGACAGGGGTGGGCTACACCTTC; cdr3_aa: CAITANSGTGVGYTF
j_call: TRBJ1-2; clone_size: -; v_call: TRBV2; d_call: -; cdr3_nt: TGTGCCAGCAGTGAACGGGGGAAGTTAGCGGATGGCTACACCTTC; cdr3_aa: CASSERGKLADGYTF
j_call: TRBJ2-3; clone_size: -; v_call: TRBV27; d_call: -; cdr3_nt: TGTGCCAGCAGTTTAGGCAGCGGGTACACAGATACGCAGTATTTT; cdr3_aa: CASSLGSGYTDTQYF
j_call: TRBJ1-4; clone_size: -; v_call: TRBV5-1; d_call: TRBD1; cdr3_nt: TGCGCCAGCAGCTTCGGACAGGGATCAACTAATGAAAAACTGTTTTTT; cdr3_aa: CASSFGQGSTNEKLFF
j_call: TRBJ1-4; clone_size: once; v_call: TRBV18; d_call: TRBD1; cdr3_nt: TGTGCCAGCTCGCCGGGACAGGTTATTGAAAAACTGTTTTTT; cdr3_aa: CASSPGQVIEKLFF
j_call: TRBJ1-1; clone_size: -; v_call: TRBV5-1; d_call: TRBD1; cdr3_nt: TGCGCCAGCAGCTTACGGACAGGGGCCATGAACACTGAAGCTTTCTTT; cdr3_aa: CASSLRTGAMNTEAFF
j_call: TRBJ2-3; clone_size: -; v_call: TRBV7-2; d_call: -; cdr3_nt: TGTGCCAGCAGCTTAGGACTCACAGATACGCAGTATTTT; cdr3_aa: CASSLGLTDTQYF
j_call: TRBJ2-7; clone_size: once; v_call: TRBV18; d_call: TRBD1; cdr3_nt: TGTGCCAGCTCACCTCCGGGACAGGACTTGGAGCAGTACTTC; cdr3_aa: CASSPPGQDLEQYF
j_call: TRBJ1-5; clone_size: -; v_call: TRBV19; d_call: TRBD1; cdr3_nt: TGTGCCAGTAGTGCAGACAGGGGGTTCAGTCAGCCCCAGCATTTT; cdr3_aa: CASSADRGFSQPQHF
j_call: TRBJ1-1; clone_size: few; v_call: TRBV12-5; d_call: -; cdr3_nt: TGTGCTAGTGGTTCTTATCCGAACACTGAAGCTTTCTTT; cdr3_aa: CASGSYPNTEAFF
j_call: TRBJ2-7; clone_size: -; v_call: TRBV9; d_call: -; cdr3_nt: TGTGCCAGCAGCGTAGGCGACTTAATGGGCGAGCAGTACTTC; cdr3_aa: CASSVGDLMGEQYF
j_call: TRBJ1-5; clone_size: -; v_call: TRBV19; d_call: -; cdr3_nt: TGTGCCAGTAAGTTCCAGGGATATAGCAATCAGCCCCAGCATTTT; cdr3_aa: CASKFQGYSNQPQHF
j_call: TRBJ2-3; clone_size: -; v_call: TRBV27; d_call: -; cdr3_nt: TGTGCCAGCAGTATGGGGCAAGTTAGCACAGATACGCAGTATTTT; cdr3_aa: CASSMGQVSTDTQYF
j_call: TRBJ2-7; clone_size: few; v_call: TRBV2; d_call: TRBD1; cdr3_nt: TGTGCCAGCAGCGCCGGGACAGCCTTAGGCGACGAGCAGTACTTC; cdr3_aa: CASSAGTALGDEQYF
j_call: TRBJ2-1; clone_size: -; v_call: TRBV19; d_call: TRBD2; cdr3_nt: TGTGCCACTACTAGCGGGACCTACAATGAGCAGTTCTTC; cdr3_aa: CATTSGTYNEQFF
j_call: TRBJ2-2; clone_size: -; v_call: TRBV2; d_call: TRBD2; cdr3_nt: TGTGCCAGCAGTGAAGCGGGAGGGCCCGGGGAGCTGTTTTTT; cdr3_aa: CASSEAGGPGELFF
j_call: TRBJ1-5; clone_size: -; v_call: TRBV28; d_call: -; cdr3_nt: TGTGCCAGCAGTTTAAGGGCAGGGCTTAATAGCAATCAGCCCCAGCATTTT; cdr3_aa: CASSLRAGLNSNQPQHF
j_call: TRBJ1-4; clone_size: once; v_call: TRBV18; d_call: -; cdr3_nt: TGTGCCAGCTCACCGGACAGCCTATATGAAAAACTGTTTTTT; cdr3_aa: CASSPDSLYEKLFF
j_call: TRBJ1-1; clone_size: -; v_call: TRBV6-5; d_call: -; cdr3_nt: TGTGCCAGCAGCGCTACAGATACGAACACTGAAGCTTTCTTT; cdr3_aa: CASSATDTNTEAFF
j_call: TRBJ2-3; clone_size: -; v_call: TRBV7-6; d_call: -; cdr3_nt: TGTGCCAGCAGCCGACTCGGGGGAGTGAGCACAGATACGCAGTATTTT; cdr3_aa: CASSRLGGVSTDTQYF
j_call: TRBJ2-1; clone_size: -; v_call: TRBV5-1; d_call: TRBD1; cdr3_nt: TGCGCCAGCAGCGTAGAAGGACAGGGGAGCAATGAGCAGTTCTTC; cdr3_aa: CASSVEGQGSNEQFF
j_call: TRBJ1-2; clone_size: -; v_call: TRBV28; d_call: -; cdr3_nt: TGTGCCAGCAGTCCCCCATGGGCCGGTGCGTATGGCTACACCTTC; cdr3_aa: CASSPPWAGAYGYTF